What follows are 30 T cell receptor beta chains derived from one specimen sequenced in a study of blood T cells in healthy people across ages. Primed by a sample-barcoded 5' primer and a J-beta primer mix, a second PCR proceeded for about 7 to 12 cycles. Via MiXCR, TCRdb re-called the 5' RACE reads, giving one row per CDR3 protein. The table shows about 720,000 distinct CDR3 sequences, with approximately 22% occurring only once. Sample: blood. The receptor set was obtained from a man aged 65 to 79 in good health.

The rearrangement links TRBV6-1 to TRBJ1-2, with D unresolved. Trimming cost V 4 bases and J 7 bases, with 16 bases left between them. CDR3 length: 14 amino acids. Per the germline V gene, CDR1 is MNHNS and CDR2 is SASEGT. The CDR3 nucleotides are TGTGCCAGCAGTGTTACGGAAGTCTTAGGTGGCTACACCTTC. As protein: CASSVTEVLGGYTF.

The rearrangement joins TRBV12-3 or TRBV12-4 to TRBJ1-5; 7 bases match TRBD1. This CDR3 contains 14 residues. J lost 5 bases, V lost 6 bases, and 7 bases had no gene match. The CDR3 protein is CASSQGGGHQPQHF. The CDR3 nucleotides are TGTGCCAGCAGCCAAGGGGGCGGTCATCAGCCCCAGCATTTT.

The chain recombines TRBV5-1 with TRBJ2-5, with D uncertain. CDR1 is SGHRS and CDR2 is YFSETQ in the germline V gene. The CDR3 is 16 amino acids. The V end lost 1 base, the J end lost 2 bases, and 15 bases lay between the germline ends. CDR3 sequence: CASSLHYSDGQETQYF. DNA for the CDR3: TGCGCCAGCAGCTTGCACTACTCAGACGGTCAAGAGACCCAGTACTTC.

This chain links TRBV20-1 with TRBJ2-1; perhaps D is TRBD1 or TRBD2 (5 bases each). CDR3 length: 15 amino acids. Trimming removed 4 bases from V and 7 bases from J, with 20 bases in between. From germline, CDR1 is DFQATT and CDR2 SNEGSKA (reference sequence). The CDR3 DNA follows: TGCAGTGCTACCAGAGGGACGCAGGCCTGGAATGAGCAGTTCTTC. Translation gives CSATRGTQAWNEQFF.

This chain connects TRBV4-3 to TRBJ2-1, with D hard to call. Per germline, CDR1 LGHNA and CDR2 YSLEER. Deletions cut 1 base from V and 1 base from J, with 11 bases between. This CDR3 has 16 amino acids. In nucleotides, the CDR3 is TGCGCCAGCAGCCAAGCGTTTCGACAATCCTACAATGAGCAGTTCTTC. Residues: CASSQAFRQSYNEQFF.

This sequence joins TRBV7-2 and TRBJ2-4, with D possibly being TRBD1 or TRBD2 (6 bases each). The CDR3 consists of 15 residues. Germline lookup yields CDR1 SGHTA and CDR2 FQGNSA. V dropped 5 bases and J dropped 7 bases, with 18 bases sitting between them. CDR3 nucleotide sequence: TGTGCCAGCAGCCCCATTTCGGGGGCTTGGAACATTCAGTACTTC. This sequence encodes CASSPISGAWNIQYF.

This sequence joins TRBV28 and TRBJ2-2, with a possible D match to TRBD2 (5 bases). Germline CDR1 is MDHEN and CDR2 is SYDVKM. The CDR3 is 14 residues long. Trimming removed 7 bases from V and 3 bases from J, with 12 bases in between. In nucleotides, the CDR3 is TGTGCCAGCACCCTGAGGGCCGACACCGGGGAGCTGTTTTTT. It yields the protein CASTLRADTGELFF.

This sequence joins TRBV6-1 and TRBJ2-1, with 8 bases lining up with TRBD2. Germline-derived CDR1 and CDR2 are MNHNS and SASEGT. The CDR3 length is 16 residues. V lost 4 bases and J lost 7; bases outside the gene matches: 12. The CDR3 reads CASSVHSGAIGNEQFF. For the CDR3, the DNA is TGTGCCAGCAGTGTCCATAGCGGGGCAATTGGGAATGAGCAGTTCTTC.

In DNA form, the CDR3 reads TGTGCCAGCAGCCTACCCCGACTAGCGGGAGGGCCTGGTGAGCAGTTCTTC. This translates into CASSLPRLAGGPGEQFF. This chain links TRBV3-1 with TRBJ2-5; TRBD2 agrees at 14 bases. Matching the DNA end better, TRBJ2-1 makes the J call doubtful. This CDR3 comprises 17 residues. The germline gives CDR1 LGHDT, CDR2 YNNKEL (reference sequence).

This clonotype was seen a handful of times. CDR3 in amino acids: CASSLAGPSGGDTQYF. CDR3 nucleotide sequence: TGTGCCAGCAGCTTAGCAGGGCCTAGCGGGGGAGATACGCAGTATTTT. The chain couples TRBV7-9 to TRBJ2-3; 10 bases align to TRBD2. CDR1 and CDR2 (germline): SEHNR, FQNEAQ (reference sequence). Trimming at V came to 0 bases and at J to 5 bases, leaving 5 bases not matched to a gene. CDR3 length: 16 amino acids. Based on the CDR3 plus reference TRBV7-9 and TRBJ2-3, the full variable domain is DTGVSQNPRHKITKRGQNVTFRCDPISEHNRLYWYRQTLGQGPEFLTYFQNEAQLEKSRLLSDRFSAERPKGSFSTLEIQRTEQGDSAMYLCASSLAGPSGGDTQYFGPGTRLTVL.

This clonotype was seen a single time. The gene calls are TRBV20-1 and TRBJ2-3; 7 nucleotides agree with TRBD2. With 0 bases clipped from V and 2 bases from J, the junction kept 17 bases outside the gene matches. Per the germline V gene, CDR1 is DFQATT and CDR2 is SNEGSKA (reference sequence). The CDR3 is 19 amino acids. This chain's CDR3 is CSARDPSSVGRAYTDTQYF. Here the CDR3 DNA reads TGCAGTGCTAGAGATCCCTCCTCCGTTGGGAGGGCCTACACAGATACGCAGTATTTT.

The V call is TRBV18, the J call TRBJ1-4, with D uncertain. CDR3 length equals 15 residues. Germline V lookup: CDR1 KGHSH, CDR2 LQKENI. V gave up 4 bases and J gave up 0 bases, with 9 bases separating them. CDR3 sequence reads: CASSRMRATNEKLFF. In DNA form, the CDR3 reads TGTGCCAGCTCACGAATGAGGGCAACTAATGAAAAACTGTTTTTT.

In its sample, this clonotype was seen many times. CDR3 in DNA: TGCGCCAGCAGCTTGGGACTAGCGGGCCCCTACGAGCAGTACTTC. Its protein product is CASSLGLAGPYEQYF. V is TRBV5-1 and J is TRBJ2-7, with 10 bases identical to TRBD2. CDR1 is SGHRS, CDR2 YFSETQ, per germline. CDR3 length equals 15 residues. Trimming removed 0 bases from V and 2 bases from J; junction bases left unmatched: 2.

In this sample, this clonotype turned up a few times. The chain carries TRBV19 and TRBJ2-3; D may match TRBD1 or TRBD2 (5 bases each). This CDR3 is built from 17 residues. CDR1 LNHDA and CDR2 SQIVND come from the germline V gene (reference sequence). Between the trimmed V and J ends, which lost 2 bases and 1 base, there was a span of 16 bases. The CDR3: CASSIIGPGRGTDTQYF. In DNA, the CDR3 is TGTGCCAGTAGTATAATCGGTCCGGGGCGCGGCACAGATACGCAGTATTTT.

The chain links TRBV12-3 or TRBV12-4 to TRBJ1-2, with D uncertain. The length of the CDR3 is 13 residues. Trimming removed 2 bases at V and 7 bases at J, with 11 bases between. CDR3 nucleotide sequence: TGTGCCAGCAGTTTAAGGCCGCGCAGTGGCTACACCTTC. Its translation is CASSLRPRSGYTF.

The V gene is TRBV11-3, the J gene TRBJ2-5; 7 bases are a match to TRBD1. The CDR3 is 15 amino acids. Germline CDR1 is SGHNT and CDR2 is YENEEA. V was pared by 3 bases and J by 3 bases, with 7 bases of the junction left unmatched. CDR3 region: CASSFHRGQEETQYF. CDR3 DNA sequence: TGTGCCAGCAGCTTCCACAGGGGCCAGGAAGAGACCCAGTACTTC.

This clonotype was seen only a few times. CDR3 sequence: CASSGSRPNEKLFF. CDR3 nucleotides: TGTGCCAGCAGTGGGTCAAGGCCTAATGAAAAACTGTTTTTT. The J gene is TRBJ1-4, the V gene TRBV25-1, with D hard to call. The germline CDR1 and CDR2 sequences are MGHDK and SYGVNS. The CDR3 sequence is 14 residues long. Trimming removed 4 bases at V and 3 bases at J, with 9 bases between. The full variable domain, rest sourced from reference TRBV25-1 and TRBJ1-4, is EADIYQTPRYLVIGTGKKITLECSQTMGHDKMYWYQQDPGMELHLIHYSYGVNSTEKGDLSSESTVSRIRTEHFPLTLESARPSHTSQYLCASSGSRPNEKLFFGSGTQLSVL.

In this sample, this clonotype turned up a few times. The gene calls are TRBV19 and TRBJ1-3; D is unclear. CDR1 is LNHDA, CDR2 SQIVND, per germline (reference sequence). V lost 5 bases, J lost 0 bases, and 11 bases lay in between. The CDR3 totals 15 residues. The CDR3 loop reads CASSSRARSGNTIYF. For the CDR3, the DNA is TGTGCCAGTAGTTCGAGGGCCCGCTCTGGAAACACCATATATTTT.

This chain joins TRBV28 and TRBJ2-3; D is perhaps TRBD1 (6 bases). Germline values: CDR1 MDHEN, CDR2 SYDVKM. The CDR3 length is 16 residues. The V gene lost 1 base and the J gene lost 1 base, with 12 bases spanning the gap. The CDR3 here is CASSLYRADGTDTQYF. CDR3 nucleotides: TGTGCCAGCAGTTTATACAGGGCCGACGGCACAGATACGCAGTATTTT.

For the CDR3, the DNA is TGTGCCAGCATCGGTGAAGGACTAGCGTCCTACGAGCAGTACTTC. It yields the protein CASIGEGLASYEQYF. The rearrangement joins TRBV6-2 or TRBV6-3 to TRBJ2-7; TRBD2 matches at 9 bases. CDR1 and CDR2 from the germline V gene are MNHEY and SVGEGT. Unmatched junction bases numbered 8, after V lost 7 bases and J lost 1 base. The CDR3 sequence is 15 residues long.

V gene TRBV6-5 combines with J gene TRBJ2-1; D is unresolved. The germline CDR1 and CDR2 sequences are MNHEY and SVGAGI. The CDR3 has 14 amino acids. Trimming shortened V by 0 bases and J by 7 bases, and 10 bases separated the two germline ends. Written as DNA, the CDR3 is TGTGCCAGCAGTTACTCTTGGGTATCAAATGAGCAGTTCTTC. Its translation is CASSYSWVSNEQFF.

This chain links TRBV5-1 with TRBJ2-3, with TRBD2 matching 7 bases. Losses at the gene ends were 5 bases for V and 2 bases for J; bases not matched to a gene: 8. CDR1 is SGHRS, CDR2 YFSETQ, per germline. The CDR3 consists of 15 residues. In DNA, the CDR3 is TGCGCCAGCAGGGAGGCGGGGGAAGTCACAGATACGCAGTATTTT. Translated: CASREAGEVTDTQYF.

This clonotype was counted between two and nine times. V and J are TRBV6-1 and TRBJ1-2; D is undetermined. Germline V gene data show CDR1 as MNHNS and CDR2 as SASEGT. The CDR3 contains 14 residues. V dropped 1 base and J dropped 0 bases, with 6 bases sitting between them. In DNA form, the CDR3 reads TGTGCCAGCAGTGAAGTTGGGGCTAACTATGGCTACACCTTC. Amino acids: CASSEVGANYGYTF.

This clonotype was found a few times. The V gene is TRBV5-1, the J gene TRBJ1-2; 10 bases are shared with TRBD1. V lost 2 bases, J lost 0 bases, and 7 bases stayed unmatched. The length of the CDR3 is 17 residues. Germline V gene sequence: CDR1 SGHRS, CDR2 YFSETQ. The CDR3 spells CASSFAGTGDSNYGYTF. DNA of the CDR3: TGCGCCAGCAGCTTCGCCGGGACAGGGGACTCTAACTATGGCTACACCTTC.

This clonotype showed up just a few times. This chain joins TRBV7-6 and TRBJ1-5; 8 bases align to TRBD1. CDR3 length: 15 amino acids. V lost 5 bases, J lost 3 bases, and 6 bases stayed unmatched. Germline lookup yields CDR1 SGHVS and CDR2 FNYEAQ. CDR3 sequence (DNA): TGTGCCAGCAGCCAGGACAGGGCTTCCAATCAGCCCCAGCATTTT. Its translation: CASSQDRASNQPQHF.

The table lists this clonotype with many counts. V usage is TRBV11-2 and J usage is TRBJ1-1; D is unclear. V was trimmed by 5 bases and J by 1 base, leaving 8 bases between them. CDR3 size: 13 residues. Germline V gene data show CDR1 as SGHAT and CDR2 as FQNNGV. CDR3 protein: CASSPWRNTEAFF. The CDR3 bases are TGTGCCAGCAGCCCGTGGAGGAACACTGAAGCTTTCTTT. Full variable domain (rest looked up from reference TRBV11-2 and TRBJ1-1): EAGVAQSPRYKIIEKRQSVAFWCNPISGHATLYWYQQILGQGPKLLIQFQNNGVVDDSQLPKDRFSAERLKGVDSTLKIQPAKLEDSAVYLCASSPWRNTEAFFGQGTRLTVV.

This clonotype was detected many times. The chain is built from TRBV12-3 or TRBV12-4 and TRBJ1-2; no reliable D call. This CDR3 spans 13 amino acids. Trimming left V 6 bases short and J 0 bases short, with 8 bases between. This CDR3 is CASSLTANYGYTF. The CDR3 nucleotides read TGTGCCAGCAGCCTGACGGCTAACTATGGCTACACCTTC.

This clonotype was counted once. The chain employs TRBV10-3 and TRBJ2-5, with 8 nucleotides matching TRBD2. This CDR3 comprises 14 residues. The germline CDR1 and CDR2 sequences are ENHRY and SYGVKD. V shed 2 bases and J 4 bases; nucleotides not matched to a gene: 3. This CDR3 reads CAISEREGGETQYF. The CDR3 DNA reads as TGTGCCATCAGTGAGCGGGAGGGAGGAGAGACCCAGTACTTC.

The chain carries TRBV20-1 and TRBJ2-7, with unresolved D. This CDR3 has 13 amino acids. Trimming took off 6 bases at V and 4 bases at J, with 16 bases between the two ends. Looked up from germline, CDR1 is DFQATT and CDR2 is SNEGSKA (reference sequence). The CDR3 region is CSAVMAEQYEQYV. For the CDR3, the DNA is TGCAGTGCCGTTATGGCGGAGCAATACGAGCAGTACGTC.

This clonotype was counted ten times or more. The rearrangement joins TRBV12-3 or TRBV12-4 to TRBJ2-4, with D perhaps TRBD2 (5 bases). CDR3 size: 15 residues. Trimming cost V 5 bases and J 8 bases, with 19 bases left between them. For the CDR3, the DNA is TGTGCCAGCAGTCCCCGGACCCCTTTCGGGGACATTCAGTACTTC. Translating it yields CASSPRTPFGDIQYF.